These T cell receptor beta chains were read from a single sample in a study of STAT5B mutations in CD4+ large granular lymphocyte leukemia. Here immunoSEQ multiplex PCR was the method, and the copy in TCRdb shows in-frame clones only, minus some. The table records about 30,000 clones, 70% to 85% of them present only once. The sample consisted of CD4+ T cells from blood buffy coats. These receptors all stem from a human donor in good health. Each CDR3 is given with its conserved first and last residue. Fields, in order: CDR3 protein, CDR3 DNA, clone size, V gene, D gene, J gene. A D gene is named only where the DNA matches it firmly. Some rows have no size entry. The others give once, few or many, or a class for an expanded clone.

CDR3: CASSFSAGYGYTF
DNA: TGTGCCAGCAGTTTTTCGGCGGGCTATGGCTACACCTTC
size: once
V: TRBV28
D: NA
J: TRBJ1-2

CDR3: CAISEGLGGMETQYF
DNA: TGTGCCATCAGTGAGGGCCTAGGGGGGATGGAGACCCAGTACTTC
size: NA
V: TRBV10-3
D: NA
J: TRBJ2-5

CDR3: CASSWRRTDTQYF
DNA: TGTGCCAGCAGTTGGAGGCGCACAGATACGCAGTATTTT
size: NA
V: TRBV6-5
D: NA
J: TRBJ2-3

CDR3: CSVAHRETQYF
DNA: TGCAGCGTTGCTCATCGGGAGACCCAGTACTTC
size: NA
V: TRBV29-1
D: NA
J: TRBJ2-5

CDR3: CASSWAGTGMSGYTF
DNA: TGTGCCAGCAGCTGGGCGGGGACAGGGATGAGCGGCTACACCTTC
size: NA
V: TRBV27
D: TRBD1
J: TRBJ1-2

CDR3: CASSYVGSPYGYTF
DNA: TGTGCCAGCAGTTACGTAGGCAGCCCCTATGGCTACACCTTC
size: NA
V: TRBV6-5
D: NA
J: TRBJ1-2

CDR3: CASSQELKGQGSSPLHF
DNA: TGTGCCAGCAGCCAAGAACTGAAGGGACAGGGAAGTTCACCCCTCCACTTT
size: NA
V: TRBV4-2
D: TRBD1
J: TRBJ1-6

CDR3: CSVEPTGRGSYEGNTEAFF
DNA: TGCAGCGTTGAACCTACCGGACGGGGATCATATGAGGGGAACACTGAAGCTTTCTTT
size: NA
V: TRBV29-1
D: NA
J: TRBJ1-1

CDR3: CSVDGGRLSYGYTF
DNA: TGCAGCGTTGATGGGGGGCGATTAAGCTATGGCTACACCTTC
size: NA
V: TRBV29-1
D: NA
J: TRBJ1-2

CDR3: CASSPHLTVNTEAFF
DNA: TGTGCCAGCAGTCCCCATCTGACAGTGAACACTGAAGCTTTCTTT
size: NA
V: TRBV6-5
D: NA
J: TRBJ1-1

CDR3: CASSFASGSRQDNEQFF
DNA: TGTGCCAGCAGCTTCGCCAGCGGGTCCCGCCAGGACAATGAGCAGTTCTTC
size: NA
V: TRBV11-3
D: NA
J: TRBJ2-1

CDR3: CASSQRTSGVSSYNEQFF
DNA: TGCGCCAGCAGCCAACGGACTAGCGGGGTAAGCTCCTACAATGAGCAGTTCTTC
size: NA
V: TRBV4-1
D: TRBD2
J: TRBJ2-1

CDR3: CASSSQGAKNYGYTF
DNA: TGTGCCAGCAGCTCGCAGGGGGCTAAGAACTATGGCTACACCTTC
size: NA
V: TRBV27
D: TRBD1
J: TRBJ1-2

CDR3: CASSLGTRIYEQYF
DNA: TGTGCCAGCAGCTTGGGGACTAGGATCTACGAGCAGTACTTC
size: NA
V: TRBV5-4
D: TRBD2
J: TRBJ2-7

CDR3: CASSGQGNTEAFF
DNA: TGTGCCAGCAGTGGACAGGGGAACACTGAAGCTTTCTTT
size: NA
V: TRBV6-5
D: TRBD1
J: TRBJ1-1

CDR3: CASSIQQGARGSPLHF
DNA: TGTGCCAGTAGTATTCAGCAGGGGGCAAGGGGTTCACCCCTCCACTTT
size: NA
V: TRBV19
D: TRBD1
J: TRBJ1-6

CDR3: CASSIGQGISGNTIYF
DNA: TGTGCCAGCAGCATTGGGCAGGGGATATCAGGAAACACCATATATTTT
size: NA
V: TRBV21-1
D: NA
J: TRBJ1-3

CDR3: CASTEGYYLAPQHF
DNA: TGTGCCAGCACCGAGGGGTATTACTTGGCTCCCCAGCATTTT
size: NA
V: TRBV6-1
D: NA
J: TRBJ1-5

CDR3: CASSVGVGGETQYF
DNA: TGTGCCAGCAGCGTAGGGGTAGGGGGGGAGACCCAGTACTTC
size: NA
V: TRBV9
D: NA
J: TRBJ2-5

CDR3: CASSGGGGASSTDTQYF
DNA: TGTGCCAGCAGCGGGGGCGGGGGAGCATCTAGCACAGATACGCAGTATTTT
size: NA
V: TRBV7-8
D: NA
J: TRBJ2-3

CDR3: CASRAGNIQYF
DNA: TGTGCCAGCAGGGCTGGAAACATTCAGTACTTC
size: NA
V: TRBV2
D: NA
J: TRBJ2-4

CDR3: CASSPTRNSGANVLTF
DNA: TGTGCCAGCAGCCCCACCAGGAACTCTGGGGCCAACGTCCTGACTTTC
size: NA
V: TRBV28
D: NA
J: TRBJ2-6

CDR3: CASSVGGGVTEAFF
DNA: TGTGCCAGCAGCGTAGGTGGAGGGGTGACTGAAGCTTTCTTT
size: NA
V: TRBV9
D: NA
J: TRBJ1-1

CDR3: CASSVREGAAFF
DNA: TGTGCCAGCAGCGTGCGGGAGGGGGCTGCTTTCTTT
size: NA
V: TRBV9
D: TRBD1
J: TRBJ1-1

CDR3: CASSQVSDTQYF
DNA: TGTGCCAGCAGCCAAGTATCAGATACGCAGTATTTT
size: NA
V: TRBV14
D: NA
J: TRBJ2-3

CDR3: CASSLRLSSGNTIYF
DNA: TGTGCCAGCAGCTTACGGCTCTCCTCTGGAAACACCATATATTTT
size: NA
V: TRBV7-6
D: NA
J: TRBJ1-3

CDR3: CASNEMTHTYNEQFF
DNA: TGTGCCAGCAACGAAATGACACATACCTACAATGAGCAGTTCTTC
size: NA
V: TRBV6-1
D: NA
J: TRBJ2-1

CDR3: CASSLASEAPEAFF
DNA: TGTGCCAGCAGCTTAGCCTCGGAGGCGCCTGAAGCTTTCTTT
size: NA
V: TRBV7-2
D: NA
J: TRBJ1-1

CDR3: CASSEVVSNQPQHF
DNA: TGTGCCAGCAGTGAAGTGGTCAGCAATCAGCCCCAGCATTTT
size: NA
V: TRBV2
D: NA
J: TRBJ1-5

CDR3: CASSLRGATNEKLFF
DNA: TGTGCCAGCAGTTTGAGGGGGGCAACTAATGAAAAACTGTTTTTT
size: NA
V: TRBV28
D: NA
J: TRBJ1-4

CDR3: CASYGDRLGHHEQFF
DNA: TGTGCCAGCTACGGGGACCGCTTAGGCCACCATGAGCAGTTCTTC
size: NA
V: TRBV25-1
D: NA
J: TRBJ2-1

CDR3: CASSVDSTTDTQYF
DNA: TGTGCCAGCAGCGTGGACAGCACCACAGATACGCAGTATTTT
size: NA
V: TRBV6-1
D: NA
J: TRBJ2-3

CDR3: CASSDRTGVYTF
DNA: TGTGCCAGCAGTGACAGGACAGGGGTCTACACCTTC
size: NA
V: TRBV6-4
D: TRBD1
J: TRBJ1-2

CDR3: CASSLEGLAGGPDTGELFF
DNA: TGTGCCAGCAGCTTAGAAGGGCTAGCGGGGGGGCCGGACACCGGGGAGCTGTTTTTT
size: NA
V: TRBV7-2
D: TRBD2
J: TRBJ2-2

CDR3: CASSYYYLAGGQETQYF
DNA: TGTGCCAGCAGCTATTACTATTTAGCGGGGGGACAAGAGACCCAGTACTTC
size: once
V: TRBV5-8
D: TRBD2
J: TRBJ2-5

CDR3: CSASFPDTQYF
DNA: TGCAGTGCTAGTTTTCCAGATACGCAGTATTTT
size: NA
V: TRBV20-1
D: NA
J: TRBJ2-3

CDR3: CASSYSRDLPLHF
DNA: TGTGCCAGCAGTTACTCTCGAGATTTACCCCTCCACTTT
size: NA
V: TRBV6-5
D: NA
J: TRBJ1-6

CDR3: CASSYSSLFVNTEAFF
DNA: TGTGCCAGCAGTTACTCGAGTTTATTTGTGAACACTGAAGCTTTCTTT
size: NA
V: TRBV6-7
D: NA
J: TRBJ1-1

CDR3: CASSISGGLNTGELFF
DNA: TGTGCCAGTAGTATTTCCGGGGGGCTGAACACCGGGGAGCTGTTTTTT
size: NA
V: TRBV19
D: NA
J: TRBJ2-2

CDR3: CASRQGNEKLFF
DNA: TGTGCCAGCAGACAGGGTAATGAAAAACTGTTTTTT
size: NA
V: TRBV25-1
D: NA
J: TRBJ1-4

CDR3: CASNAGLLGETQYF
DNA: TGTGCCAGCAACGCGGGATTGCTGGGGGAGACCCAGTACTTC
size: NA
V: TRBV9
D: NA
J: TRBJ2-5

CDR3: CASSLSLGYEQYF
DNA: TGCGCCAGCAGCTTGTCCTTGGGTTACGAGCAGTACTTC
size: NA
V: TRBV5-1
D: NA
J: TRBJ2-7

CDR3: CASSLAQGGSGGTGELFF
DNA: TGTGCCAGCAGCTTAGCGCAGGGAGGCAGCGGGGGAACCGGGGAGCTGTTTTTT
size: once
V: TRBV7-9
D: TRBD2
J: TRBJ2-2

CDR3: CASSLGQENTEAFF
DNA: TGCGCCAGCAGCTTGGGACAGGAGAACACTGAAGCTTTCTTT
size: once
V: TRBV5-1
D: NA
J: TRBJ1-1

CDR3: CASSPRTGDYGYTF
DNA: TGTGCCAGCAGCCCGAGGACAGGGGACTATGGCTACACCTTC
size: few
V: TRBV7-2
D: TRBD1
J: TRBJ1-2

CDR3: CASSPTGRENSPLHF
DNA: TGTGCCAGCAGCCCGACAGGGCGGGAGAATTCACCCCTCCACTTT
size: NA
V: TRBV11-3
D: TRBD1
J: TRBJ1-6

CDR3: CATAWEGSTQYF
DNA: TGTGCCACCGCCTGGGAGGGGAGTACGCAGTATTTT
size: NA
V: TRBV28
D: TRBD2
J: TRBJ2-3

CDR3: CASSFDSNQPQHF
DNA: TGTGCCAGCAGTTTTGATAGCAATCAGCCCCAGCATTTT
size: NA
V: TRBV27
D: NA
J: TRBJ1-5

CDR3: CASAPGTPNTGELFF
DNA: TGTGCCAGCGCCCCTGGGACACCGAACACCGGGGAGCTGTTTTTT
size: NA
V: TRBV7-2
D: NA
J: TRBJ2-2